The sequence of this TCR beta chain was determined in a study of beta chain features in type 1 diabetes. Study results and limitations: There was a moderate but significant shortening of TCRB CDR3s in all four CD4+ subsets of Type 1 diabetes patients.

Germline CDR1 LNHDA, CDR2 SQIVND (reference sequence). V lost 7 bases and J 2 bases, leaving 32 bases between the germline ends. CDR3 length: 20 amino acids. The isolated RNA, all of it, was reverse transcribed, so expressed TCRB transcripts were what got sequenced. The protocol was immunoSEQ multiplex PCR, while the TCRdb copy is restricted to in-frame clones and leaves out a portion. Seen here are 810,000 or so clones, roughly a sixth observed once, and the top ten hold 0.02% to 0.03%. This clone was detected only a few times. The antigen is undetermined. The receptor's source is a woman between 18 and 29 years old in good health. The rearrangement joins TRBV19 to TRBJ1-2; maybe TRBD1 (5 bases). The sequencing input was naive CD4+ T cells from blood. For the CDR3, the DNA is TGTGCCAGTATGGGTCGTAGGGGTTCGGGCACCGTTTCGTTCAACTATGGCTACACCTTC. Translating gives CASMGRRGSGTVSFNYGYTF.